The following is a T cell receptor (beta chain) sequence with its context. This record comes from a study of blood T cell repertoires in COVID-19. In the study overall: Collection of acute and convalescent COVID-19 samples took place in the United States, Italy and Spain. Sample material is recorded as cDNA or gDNA derived from T cells, B-cell-depleted T cells, or PBMCs.

Profiled with immunoSEQ multiplex PCR; TCRdb holds only in-frame clones, not every one. This sample carries around 250,000 clones, approximately 90% of them seen once, and the ten largest clones take approximately 2%. Trimming pared 6 bases from V and 0 bases from J, leaving 11 bases between. The germline gives CDR1 MRHNA, CDR2 SNTAGT. CDR3 size: 15 residues. This chain uses TRBV6-4 with TRBJ2-2; D is perhaps TRBD1 (5 bases). The TCR originated in a man aged 25 to 40 who had recovered from COVID-19. The sequenced sample consisted of peripheral blood. CDR3 amino acids: CASSSSGSNTGELFF. The CDR3 nucleotides are TGTGCCAGCAGCTCATCAGGGTCGAACACCGGGGAGCTGTTTTTT.